These 19 T cell receptor beta chains were sequenced from one sample in a study of T-cell reconstitution after alpha-beta-depleted transplantation in children (dated by TCRdb to the mid-2010s). Library generation was performed with PCR. The listed sequencing device is Illumina HiSeq 2500. Molecular barcoding was employed in the preparation of TCR libraries, with unique molecular identifiers being used to normalize TCRbeta repertoire quantification. Through fastp at Q25 and MiXCR, TCRdb rebuilt clones from the public reads, retaining in-frame beta chains. Rows with one shared CDR3 protein collapse into an entry with the most common genes and DNA. The sample table lists around 670,000 distinct CDR3 sequences, around 12% of them with a count of one. Of the sample, 0.79% is held by the ten largest clones. The treatment or condition label, read with the paper, signifies: allogeneic hematopoietic cell transplantation with graft depleted of TCRalphabeta T cells and CD19 B cells.

Sequencing was performed on PBMCs, taken before TCRalphabeta/CD19-depleted stem cell transplant. These receptors all come from a girl aged 2 to 9 with congenital amegakaryocytic thrombocytopenia, due to receive a stem cell transplant.

Only a few counts were recorded for this clonotype. The rearrangement uses TRBV29-1 and TRBJ2-3; 12 bases line up with TRBD1. Trimming took 8 bases from V and 3 from J; bases not matched to a gene: 9. Germline V gives CDR1 SQVTM, CDR2 ANQGSEA. CDR3 length: 15 residues. In nucleotides, the CDR3 is TGCAGCCTCCTGGGGGGACAGGGGGCGACAGATACGCAGTATTTT. Its protein is CSLLGGQGATDTQYF.

This clonotype was counted at least ten times. The rearrangement joins TRBV7-8 to TRBJ2-1; D not resolved. Trimming pared 5 bases from V and 10 bases from J, leaving 12 bases between. The CDR3 is 12 amino acids. The V gene's germline CDR1 is SGHVS and CDR2 FQNEAQ. CDR3 amino acids: CASSAPPQEQFF. CDR3 coding DNA: TGTGCCAGCAGCGCGCCCCCTCAGGAGCAGTTCTTC. The full variable domain, with the rest looked up from reference TRBV7-8 and TRBJ2-1, is GAGVSQSPRYKVAKRGQDVALRCDPISGHVSLFWYQQALGQGPEFLTYFQNEAQLDKSGLPSDRFFAERPEGSVSTLKIQRTQQEDSAVYLCASSAPPQEQFFGPGTRLTVL.

This clonotype was picked up many times. V is TRBV28 and J is TRBJ2-1, with 8 bases aligning to TRBD2. J gave up 3 bases and V 7 bases, and 8 bases lay outside the gene matches. This CDR3 contains 15 residues. The germline V gene encodes CDR1 MDHEN and CDR2 SYDVKM. The CDR3, as DNA: TGTGCCAGCACCCCGGGGGGGGAGGTCTACAATGAGCAGTTCTTC. It translates to CASTPGGEVYNEQFF.

The V gene is TRBV4-1, the J gene TRBJ2-3, with 8 bases identical to TRBD2. With 1 base clipped from V and 4 bases from J, the junction kept 10 bases outside the gene matches. The CDR3 length is 17 residues. Per germline, CDR1 MGHRA and CDR2 YSYEKL. The CDR3 nucleotides read TGCGCCAGCAGCCAAGGCCCATCCAGCGGGAGAGCAGATACGCAGTATTTT. Protein: CASSQGPSSGRADTQYF.

This clonotype was recorded at least ten times. The chain links TRBV20-1 to TRBJ2-5; no clear D. Deletions cut 6 bases from V and 2 bases from J, with 10 bases between. Germline V gene lookup returns CDR1 DFQATT and CDR2 SNEGSKA (reference sequence). The CDR3 covers 12 residues. The CDR3 DNA follows: TGCAGTGCCCGTATGACTCAAGAGACCCAGTACTTC. Translating gives CSARMTQETQYF.

This chain uses TRBV20-1 with TRBJ2-3; possible D gene TRBD2, 6 bases. This CDR3 is 14 amino acids long. Germline V CDR1 and CDR2: DFQATT, SNEGSKA (reference sequence). V lost 6 bases, J lost 3 bases, and 16 bases lay in between. Here the CDR3 DNA reads TGCAGTGCCCAAACCGGGGGTCGGACAGATACGCAGTATTTT. It translates to CSAQTGGRTDTQYF.

The V gene is TRBV7-3, the J gene TRBJ2-1; TRBD1 or TRBD2 may be the D gene (5 bases each). Trimming shortened V by 4 bases and J by 15 bases, and 19 bases separated the two germline ends. The germline gives CDR1 SGHTA, CDR2 FQGTGA. The CDR3 totals 13 residues. CDR3 amino acids: CASSSFVSGTLFF. The CDR3 region has the DNA TGTGCCAGCAGCTCTTTTGTCTCCGGGACCCTGTTCTTC.

This clonotype was found many times. The V and J genes are TRBV21-1 and TRBJ2-5. TRBV21-1 is a recognized pseudogene. The length of the CDR3 is 11 residues. The CDR3 DNA sequence: TGTGCCAGCAGCCAGAAAGAGACCCAGTACTTC. It is translated as CASSQKETQYF.

In this sample, this clonotype turned up a few times. This chain connects TRBV7-2 to TRBJ2-1; the match to TRBD2 covers 9 bases. V gave up 4 bases and J gave up 6 bases; unmatched junction bases: 7. This CDR3 has 15 residues. CDR1 is SGHTA and CDR2 is FQGNSA in the germline V gene. For the CDR3, the DNA is TGTGCCAGCAGCTACTCAGCGGGAGGCCCCAATGAGCAGTTCTTC. Translating it yields CASSYSAGGPNEQFF. Full variable domain (outside the CDR3, taken from reference TRBV7-2 and TRBJ2-1): GAGVSQSPSNKVTEKGKDVELRCDPISGHTALYWYRQSLGQGLEFLIYFQGNSAPDKSGLPSDRFSAERTGGSVSTLTIQRTQQEDSAVYLCASSYSAGGPNEQFFGPGTRLTVL.

This clonotype has ten or more counts. V usage is TRBV5-1 and J usage is TRBJ1-2; perhaps TRBD1 as D (6 bases). There are 17 residues in the CDR3. Trimming pared 7 bases from V and 4 bases from J, leaving 26 bases between. Germline V lookup: CDR1 SGHRS, CDR2 YFSETQ. CDR3: CASRMLTRDIGGYGYTF. CDR3 bases: TGCGCCAGCCGAATGCTGACCCGGGACATCGGCGGCTATGGCTACACCTTC.

This clonotype was observed many times. The rearrangement links TRBV29-1 to TRBJ2-2, with TRBD1 matching 7 bases. Unmatched junction bases numbered 9, after V lost 7 bases and J lost 4 bases. Germline CDR1 is SQVTM and CDR2 is ANQGSEA. The CDR3 consists of 14 residues. The CDR3 DNA is TGCAGCGCCGATGAGACAGGGACCACCGGGGAGCTGTTTTTT. It codes for CSADETGTTGELFF.

This clonotype was picked up many times. This chain links TRBV6-1 with TRBJ2-7, with D uncertain. CDR1 and CDR2 from the germline V gene are MNHNS and SASEGT. CDR3 length: 14 residues. Deletions cut 10 bases from V and 5 bases from J, with 21 bases between. CDR3 coding DNA: TGTGCCACTAAACCACCCGGGTCGCCCCACGAGCAGTACTTC. Translated, it gives CATKPPGSPHEQYF.

This clonotype was seen ten or more times. This chain uses TRBV20-1 with TRBJ1-5; D unresolved. V lost 3 bases to trimming and J lost 0 bases, with 3 bases between them. Germline lookup yields CDR1 DFQATT and CDR2 SNEGSKA (reference sequence). The CDR3 consists of 12 residues. This chain's CDR3 is CSASSSNQPQHF. The CDR3 coding sequence is TGCAGTGCTAGCAGTAGCAATCAGCCCCAGCATTTT.

This clonotype has more than one count but fewer than ten. The J gene is TRBJ2-5, the V gene TRBV6-1; 10 nucleotides agree with TRBD1. The CDR3 contains 15 residues. Trimming cost V 4 bases and J 5 bases; bases outside gene matches: 7. Per the germline V gene, CDR1 is MNHNS and CDR2 is SASEGT. The CDR3 bases are TGTGCCAGCAGTGTAGGGACAGGGGCTGTGGAGACCCAGTACTTC. Its protein product is CASSVGTGAVETQYF.

This clonotype has a count of ten or more. The rearrangement joins TRBV20-1 to TRBJ2-1; D unresolved. Trimming shortened V by 0 bases and J by 0 bases, and 9 bases separated the two germline ends. Germline V gene sequence: CDR1 DFQATT, CDR2 SNEGSKA (reference sequence). CDR3 length: 15 residues. The DNA of the CDR3 is TGCAGTGCTAGAGATCCCTCTAGCTCCTACAATGAGCAGTTCTTC. It encodes CSARDPSSSYNEQFF.

In this sample, this clonotype turned up a few times. Here the CDR3 DNA reads TGTGCCAGCAGCTCCACGCAAAGATACTATGGCTACACCTTC. Amino acids: CASSSTQRYYGYTF. The J gene is TRBJ1-2, the V gene TRBV5-5, with D unresolved. The V end lost 3 bases, the J end lost 3 bases, and 12 bases lay between the germline ends. From germline, CDR1 is SGHKS and CDR2 YYEKEE (reference sequence). The CDR3 length is 14 residues.

The chain employs TRBV19 and TRBJ2-7; perhaps TRBD1 as D (5 bases). The germline V gene encodes CDR1 LNHDA and CDR2 SQIVND (reference sequence). There are 14 residues in the CDR3. V was cut by 1 base and J by 2 bases, with 9 bases left in between. CDR3 DNA: TGTGCCAGTAGTATAGTAACAGGAACCTACGAGCAGTACTTC. Translating gives CASSIVTGTYEQYF.

This clonotype appeared a few times. This chain joins TRBV20-1 and TRBJ2-7; TRBD2 agrees at 7 bases. This CDR3 contains 14 residues. In germline, CDR1 is DFQATT, CDR2 SNEGSKA (reference sequence). J was trimmed by 0 bases and V by 5 bases; bases with no gene match: 7. The CDR3 bases are TGCAGTGCTGTAGACAAGCGGGACTCCTACGAGCAGTACTTC. Its translation: CSAVDKRDSYEQYF.

This clonotype has a handful of counts. V and J are TRBV28 and TRBJ1-5; maybe TRBD1 (6 bases). V lost 6 bases and J lost 6, with 18 bases in between. CDR3 size: 15 residues. The V gene's germline CDR1 is MDHEN and CDR2 SYDVKM. The CDR3, as DNA: TGTGCCAGCAGGACGACAGGAGGCCCAGGTCAGCCCCAGCATTTT. Its protein product is CASRTTGGPGQPQHF.